The 27 T cell receptor beta chains presented below share a single source sample, sequenced in a study of cytomegalovirus exposure and HLA in healthy donors. The PCR had 60 Vbeta and 13 Jbeta primers. Measured with immunoSEQ multiplex PCR; TCRdb has only the in-frame clones, and not every one. The repertoire holds more than 150,000 clones, with 75% as singletons. The sequenced sample was PBMCs. The receptors originated from a woman in her 40s in good health and CMV-seropositive.

The chain carries TRBV27 and TRBJ1-5; D gene uncertain. V shed 2 bases and J shed 4 bases, with 12 bases lying between them. This CDR3 has 15 amino acids. CDR1 is MNHEY and CDR2 is SMNVEV in the germline V gene (reference sequence). DNA for the CDR3: TGTGCCAGCAGTTTACGCCCCAGTATGAATCAGCCCCAGCATTTT. Translated, it gives CASSLRPSMNQPQHF.

The rearrangement uses TRBV7-2 and TRBJ2-2; TRBD2 matches at 7 bases. CDR1 and CDR2 (germline): SGHTA, FQGNSA. The CDR3 spans 19 residues. The J segment lost 3 bases and the V segment lost 1 base, leaving 14 bases of the junction unmatched. The CDR3, as DNA: TGTGCCAGCAGCTTAGGCCCAGGGACTACGGTTCGGTACACCGGGGAGCTGTTTTTT. The encoded protein is CASSLGPGTTVRYTGELFF.

The rearrangement joins TRBV4-2 to TRBJ2-5; TRBD2 matches at 14 bases. This CDR3 comprises 17 residues. The germline V gene has CDR1 LGHNA and CDR2 YNFKEQ. V was pared by 1 base and J by 4 bases, with 5 bases of the junction left unmatched. The chain's CDR3 is CASSQGGLAGATETQYF. DNA for the CDR3: TGTGCCAGCAGCCAAGGGGGACTAGCGGGAGCGACAGAGACCCAGTACTTC.

As DNA, the CDR3 is TGTGCCAGCAGACGACCAACTAGCGCCAGCTCCTACAATGAGCAGTTCTTC. Its translation is CASRRPTSASSYNEQFF. The rearrangement uses TRBV27 and TRBJ2-1, with 7 bases lining up with TRBD2. This CDR3 has 17 residues. Germline trimming cut 6 bases from V and 0 bases from J; bases unmatched to any gene: 11. Per germline, CDR1 MNHEY and CDR2 SMNVEV (reference sequence).

This clone appeared a single time. The genes are TRBV4-1 and TRBJ2-1; 7 bases agree with TRBD1. This CDR3 has 16 residues. The J segment lost 5 bases and the V segment lost 1 base, leaving 8 bases of the junction unmatched. CDR1 and CDR2 from the germline V gene are MGHRA and YSYEKL. For the CDR3, the DNA is TGCGCCAGCAGCCAAGTCTCACAGGGGCTTGACAATGAGCAGTTCTTC. Translated, it gives CASSQVSQGLDNEQFF.

J is TRBJ1-1 and V is TRBV19; D gene ambiguous. CDR1 is LNHDA, CDR2 SQIVND, per germline (reference sequence). This CDR3 has 14 residues. The V end lost 1 base, the J end lost 1 base, and 7 bases lay between the germline ends. The CDR3 spells CASSIVTTNTEAFF. CDR3 bases: TGTGCCAGTAGTATAGTCACAACGAACACTGAAGCTTTCTTT.

This chain links TRBV6-6 with TRBJ2-7, with D tentatively TRBD1 (6 bases). The CDR3 length is 16 residues. Trimming took off 0 bases at V and 0 bases at J, with 12 bases between the two ends. Germline V gene sequence: CDR1 MNHNY, CDR2 SVGAGI (reference sequence). The CDR3 bases are TGTGCCAGCAGTTACTCAAATCCAGGGGACTCCTACGAGCAGTACTTC. It translates to CASSYSNPGDSYEQYF.

V is TRBV13 and J is TRBJ2-3, with 7 bases aligning to TRBD2. V was clipped by 5 bases and J by 2 bases; unmatched bases: 7. The CDR3 is made up of 15 amino acids. Germline V gene data show CDR1 as PRHDT and CDR2 as FYEKMQ (reference sequence). CDR3 loop: CASSERTRYTDTQYF. The DNA of the CDR3 is TGTGCCAGCAGCGAACGGACTAGATACACAGATACGCAGTATTTT.

This clone was detected once. The chain recombines TRBV6-1 with TRBJ1-4, with 9 bases identical to TRBD1. Germline V gene lookup returns CDR1 MNHNS and CDR2 SASEGT. The CDR3 covers 15 residues. J was trimmed by 6 bases and V by 2 bases; bases with no gene match: 4. Here the CDR3 DNA reads TGTGCCAGCAGTGAATTAGGACAGGGGTATGAAAAACTGTTTTTT. This encodes CASSELGQGYEKLFF.

The J gene is TRBJ2-5, the V gene TRBV25-1; possible D gene TRBD2, 6 bases. Germline CDR1 and CDR2: MGHDK and SYGVNS. CDR3 length: 15 amino acids. The V end lost 2 bases, the J end lost 1 base, and 11 bases lay between the germline ends. CDR3 nucleotide sequence: TGTGCCAGCAGTGAAGGAGGGGTTAGCCAAGAGACCCAGTACTTC. Its protein is CASSEGGVSQETQYF.

The chain employs TRBV19 and TRBJ1-2, with D possibly being TRBD1 (6 bases). This CDR3 has 14 residues. The V gene's germline CDR1 is LNHDA and CDR2 SQIVND (reference sequence). The V end was cut by 7 bases, the J end by 4 bases, with 16 bases between. CDR3 region: CASTHGGAGYGYTF. The CDR3 DNA reads TGTGCCAGTACCCATGGGGGGGCGGGCTATGGCTACACCTTC.

The V gene is TRBV29-1, the J gene TRBJ1-1; no firm D call. Trimming shortened V by 4 bases and J by 5 bases, and 11 bases separated the two germline ends. Germline V gene data show CDR1 as SQVTM and CDR2 as ANQGSEA. The CDR3 runs 12 residues. In nucleotides, the CDR3 is TGCAGCGTTGCAGATTCGCGGACTGAAGCTTTCTTT. Its translation is CSVADSRTEAFF.

This clone was observed a few times. The rearrangement joins TRBV7-9 to TRBJ2-7; weak D call: TRBD2 (6 bases). There are 16 residues in the CDR3. Trimming cost V 5 bases and J 2 bases, with 19 bases left between them. Germline V lookup: CDR1 SEHNR, CDR2 FQNEAQ (reference sequence). The chain's CDR3 is CASSPTGWGDAYEQYF. The CDR3 DNA sequence: TGTGCCAGCAGCCCCACCGGTTGGGGGGACGCCTACGAGCAGTACTTC. Full variable domain (remainder filled in from reference TRBV7-9 and TRBJ2-7): DTGVSQNPRHKITKRGQNVTFRCDPISEHNRLYWYRQTLGQGPEFLTYFQNEAQLEKSRLLSDRFSAERPKGSFSTLEIQRTEQGDSAMYLCASSPTGWGDAYEQYFGPGTRLTVT.

This clone was seen just once. V is TRBV19 and J is TRBJ1-1; 12 bases are a match to TRBD1. V dropped 10 bases and J dropped 2; count of bases not matched to a gene: 17. This CDR3 spans 18 amino acids. Germline V CDR1 and CDR2: LNHDA, SQIVND (reference sequence). The DNA of the CDR3 is TGTGCCACCCGGGACAGGGGGCTCGGTCGCTCGGCAAACACTGAAGCTTTCTTT. Encoded protein: CATRDRGLGRSANTEAFF.

With respect to this clone: A read error is the likely source, as a far larger clone sits one nucleotide away. The chain links TRBV5-6 to TRBJ2-3, with D unresolved. The V end lost 2 bases, the J end lost 1 base, and 5 bases lay between the germline ends. Germline lookup yields CDR1 SGHDT and CDR2 YYEEEE. The length of the CDR3 is 13 residues. The CDR3 loop reads CASSFERTDTQYF. The DNA for the CDR3 is TGTGCCAGCAGCTTTGAGCGCACAGATACGCAGTATTTT.

This rearrangement joins TRBV19 to TRBJ1-3, with D tentatively TRBD1 (6 bases). Germline CDR1 and CDR2: LNHDA and SQIVND (reference sequence). The length of the CDR3 is 14 residues. Between the trimmed V and J ends, which lost 10 bases and 0 bases, there was a span of 13 bases. The CDR3 DNA reads TGTGCCACTCGGACAGCATACTCTGGAAACACCATATATTTT. It codes for CATRTAYSGNTIYF.

The chain links TRBV9 to TRBJ1-3, with D possibly matching TRBD1 (5 bases). The CDR3 consists of 17 residues. Trimming cost V 0 bases and J 2 bases, with 15 bases left between them. Germline assignment: CDR1 SGDLS and CDR2 YYNGEE. CDR3 protein: CASSVEGRVAPGNTIYF. CDR3 DNA: TGTGCCAGCAGCGTAGAGGGCAGGGTGGCCCCTGGAAACACCATATATTTT. Complete variable domain (other parts from reference TRBV9 and TRBJ1-3): DSGVTQTPKHLITATGQRVTLRCSPRSGDLSVYWYQQSLDQGLQFLIQYYNGEERAKGNILERFSAQQFPDLHSELNLSSLELGDSALYFCASSVEGRVAPGNTIYFGEGSWLTVV.

This chain connects TRBV2 to TRBJ1-5, with D possibly TRBD1 on 6 matching bases. Trimming took 3 bases from V and 9 from J, leaving 18 bases between them. CDR1 and CDR2 (germline): SNHLY, FYNNEI. This CDR3 is built from 15 residues. CDR3 sequence (DNA): TGTGCCAGCAGTGAGGACCGGGACACGAGTGGGCCCCAGCATTTT. Protein sequence: CASSEDRDTSGPQHF.

The chain has TRBV14 and TRBJ1-4; the match to TRBD1 covers 8 bases. This CDR3 has 15 residues. V was clipped by 4 bases and J by 2 bases; unmatched bases: 3. The V gene's germline CDR1 is SGHDN and CDR2 FVKESK. CDR3 bases: TGTGCCAGCAGCCCGACAGGGGCCACTAATGAAAAACTGTTTTTT. Amino acids: CASSPTGATNEKLFF.

This chain uses TRBV7-2 with TRBJ1-1; D is possibly TRBD1 (5 bases). The CDR3 has 13 residues. Germline assignment: CDR1 SGHTA and CDR2 FQGNSA. The germline V and J ends were trimmed by 1 base and 7 bases, with 10 bases remaining between them. The CDR3 region has the DNA TGTGCCAGCAGCTTAGGGGGGGGGAGTGAAGCTTTCTTT. Encoded protein: CASSLGGGSEAFF.

This clone came up once. The V call is TRBV7-2, the J call TRBJ2-5, with 11 bases lining up with TRBD2. The CDR3 contains 18 residues. The V gene end was trimmed by 1 base and the J gene end by 5 bases; junction bases not matched to a gene: 12. Per germline, CDR1 SGHTA and CDR2 FQGNSA. The CDR3: CASSLGDSGRGYAETQYF. CDR3 DNA: TGTGCCAGCAGCTTAGGGGATAGCGGGAGGGGTTATGCGGAGACCCAGTACTTC.

The rearrangement uses TRBV18 and TRBJ2-5; weak D call: TRBD2 (6 bases). Trimming pared 5 bases from V and 2 bases from J, leaving 9 bases between. Germline CDR1 reads KGHSH; CDR2 reads LQKENI. This CDR3 has 13 amino acids. CDR3 in DNA: TGTGCCAGCTCAACGGGACTTCAAGAGACCCAGTACTTC. Residues: CASSTGLQETQYF.

The CDR3 sequence is CASSVTGTKNTEAFF. CDR3 DNA sequence: TGTGCCAGCAGCGTCACCGGGACAAAGAACACTGAAGCTTTCTTT. The rearrangement joins TRBV6-4 to TRBJ1-1, with D possibly TRBD1 on 6 matching bases. From germline, CDR1 is MRHNA and CDR2 SNTAGT. CDR3 length equals 15 residues. Trimming removed 6 bases from V and 1 base from J, with 15 bases in between.

This clone was seen once. The chain joins TRBV19 to TRBJ2-1, with 7 bases aligning to TRBD1. J was trimmed by 10 bases and V by 2 bases; bases with no gene match: 8. The CDR3 is 14 residues long. Germline V CDR1 and CDR2: LNHDA, SQIVND (reference sequence). CDR3: CASSITGVRLEQFF. The CDR3 DNA follows: TGTGCCAGTAGTATAACAGGGGTCCGTCTCGAGCAGTTCTTC.

This chain connects TRBV4-2 to TRBJ2-1, with 10 bases lining up with TRBD2. V shed 0 bases and J 5 bases; nucleotides not matched to a gene: 4. The CDR3 runs to 16 residues. Per the germline V gene, CDR1 is LGHNA and CDR2 is YNFKEQ. Here the CDR3 reads CASSQEWLAGDNEQFF. The CDR3 nucleotides read TGTGCCAGCAGCCAAGAGTGGCTAGCGGGGGACAATGAGCAGTTCTTC.

The rearrangement joins TRBV29-1 to TRBJ2-1, with D perhaps matching TRBD2 (7 bases). Looked up from germline, CDR1 is SQVTM and CDR2 is ANQGSEA. The CDR3 has 16 amino acids. The V end was cut by 5 bases, the J end by 0 bases, with 17 bases between. The CDR3 nucleotides read TGCAGCGTTTCGGTGCGGGGGCGGAGCTCCTACAATGAGCAGTTCTTC. Its protein is CSVSVRGRSSYNEQFF.

The chain links TRBV7-9 to TRBJ2-6; no reliable D call. Germline CDR1 reads SEHNR; CDR2 reads FQNEAQ (reference sequence). The CDR3 covers 13 residues. V lost 6 bases and J lost 1, with 4 bases in between. Here the CDR3 DNA reads TGTGCCAGCAGAGCGTCTGGGGCCAACGTCCTGACTTTC. Amino acids: CASRASGANVLTF. The full variable domain, rest sourced from reference TRBV7-9 and TRBJ2-6, is DTGVSQNPRHKITKRGQNVTFRCDPISEHNRLYWYRQTLGQGPEFLTYFQNEAQLEKSRLLSDRFSAERPKGSFSTLEIQRTEQGDSAMYLCASRASGANVLTFGAGSRLTVL.